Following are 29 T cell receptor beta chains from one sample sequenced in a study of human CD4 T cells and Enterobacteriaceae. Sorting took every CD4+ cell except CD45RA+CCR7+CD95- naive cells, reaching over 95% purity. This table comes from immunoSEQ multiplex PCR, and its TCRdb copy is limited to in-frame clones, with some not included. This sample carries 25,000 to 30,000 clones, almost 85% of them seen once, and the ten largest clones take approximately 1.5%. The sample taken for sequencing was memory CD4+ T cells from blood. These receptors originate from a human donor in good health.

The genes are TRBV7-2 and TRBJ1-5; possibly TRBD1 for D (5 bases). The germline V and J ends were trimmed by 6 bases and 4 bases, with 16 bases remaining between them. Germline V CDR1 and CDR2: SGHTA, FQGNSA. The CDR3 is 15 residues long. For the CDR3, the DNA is TGTGCCAGCAGTTCAGGGATGGGTTCAAATCAGCCCCAGCATTTT. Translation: CASSSGMGSNQPQHF.

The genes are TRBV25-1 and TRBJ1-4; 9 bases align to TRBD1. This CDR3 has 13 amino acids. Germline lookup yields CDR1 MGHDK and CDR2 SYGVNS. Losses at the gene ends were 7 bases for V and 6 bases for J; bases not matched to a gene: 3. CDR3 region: CASKGQGYEKLFF. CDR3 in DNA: TGTGCCAGCAAGGGACAGGGTTATGAAAAACTGTTTTTT.

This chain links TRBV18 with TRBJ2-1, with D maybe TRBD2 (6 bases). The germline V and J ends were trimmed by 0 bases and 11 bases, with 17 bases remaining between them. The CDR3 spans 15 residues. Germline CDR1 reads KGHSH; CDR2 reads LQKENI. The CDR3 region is CASSPPLLAPQQQFF. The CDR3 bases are TGTGCCAGCTCACCACCTCTTCTAGCGCCACAGCAGCAGTTCTTC.

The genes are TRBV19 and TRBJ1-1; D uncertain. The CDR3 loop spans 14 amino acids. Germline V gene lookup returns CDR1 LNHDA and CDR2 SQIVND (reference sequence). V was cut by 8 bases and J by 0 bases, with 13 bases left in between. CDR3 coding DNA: TGTGCCAGTGGTAAACGGGGTGTGAACACTGAAGCTTTCTTT. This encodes CASGKRGVNTEAFF.

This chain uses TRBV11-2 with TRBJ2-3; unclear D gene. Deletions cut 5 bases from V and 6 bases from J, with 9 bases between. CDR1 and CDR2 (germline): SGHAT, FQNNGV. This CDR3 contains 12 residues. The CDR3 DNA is TGTGCCAGCAGCGATTCCTACGATACGCAGTATTTT. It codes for CASSDSYDTQYF.

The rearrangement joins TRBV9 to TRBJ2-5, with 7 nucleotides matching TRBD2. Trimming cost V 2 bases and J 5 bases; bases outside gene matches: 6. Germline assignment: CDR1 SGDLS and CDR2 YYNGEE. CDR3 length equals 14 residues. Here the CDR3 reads CASSVGGSGETQYF. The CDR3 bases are TGTGCCAGCAGCGTTGGCGGGAGCGGGGAGACCCAGTACTTC.

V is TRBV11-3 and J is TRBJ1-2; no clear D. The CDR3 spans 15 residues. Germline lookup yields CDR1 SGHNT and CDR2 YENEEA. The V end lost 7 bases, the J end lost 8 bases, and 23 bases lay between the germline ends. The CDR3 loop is CASNLDRHSRYGYTF. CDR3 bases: TGTGCCAGCAACCTAGATAGACACTCACGGTACGGCTACACCTTC.

The CDR3 DNA follows: TGCGCCAGCAGCTTGGAGGGATCTGCTGGAAACACCATATATTTT. This gives the protein CASSLEGSAGNTIYF. The chain has TRBV5-1 and TRBJ1-3, with D unclear. Between the trimmed V and J ends, which lost 0 bases and 2 bases, there was a span of 9 bases. The length of the CDR3 is 15 residues. The germline V gene encodes CDR1 SGHRS and CDR2 YFSETQ.

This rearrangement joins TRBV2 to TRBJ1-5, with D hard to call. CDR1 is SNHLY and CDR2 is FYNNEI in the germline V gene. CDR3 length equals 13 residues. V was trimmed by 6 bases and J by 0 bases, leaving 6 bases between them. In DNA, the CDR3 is TGTGCCAGCAGCGATAATAGCAATCAGCCCCAGCATTTT. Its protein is CASSDNSNQPQHF.

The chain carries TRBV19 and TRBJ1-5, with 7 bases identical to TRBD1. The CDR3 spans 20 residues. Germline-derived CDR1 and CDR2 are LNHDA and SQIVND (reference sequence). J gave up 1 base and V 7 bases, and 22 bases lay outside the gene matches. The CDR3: CASIEGPHRGPTWSNQPQHF. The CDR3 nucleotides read TGTGCCAGTATCGAAGGCCCCCACAGGGGACCAACGTGGAGCAATCAGCCCCAGCATTTT.

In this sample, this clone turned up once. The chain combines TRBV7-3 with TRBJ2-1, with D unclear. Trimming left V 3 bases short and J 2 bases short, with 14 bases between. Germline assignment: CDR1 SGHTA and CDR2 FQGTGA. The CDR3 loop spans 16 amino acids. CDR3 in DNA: TGTGCCAGCAGCTTTGAGACTGCCCCCCCCTACAATGAGCAGTTCTTC. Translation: CASSFETAPPYNEQFF.

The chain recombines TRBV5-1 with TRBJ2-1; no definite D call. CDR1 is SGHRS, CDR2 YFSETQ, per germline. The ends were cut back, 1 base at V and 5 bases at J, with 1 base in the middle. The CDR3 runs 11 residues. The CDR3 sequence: CASSLNNEQFF. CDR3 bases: TGCGCCAGCAGCTTGAACAATGAGCAGTTCTTC.

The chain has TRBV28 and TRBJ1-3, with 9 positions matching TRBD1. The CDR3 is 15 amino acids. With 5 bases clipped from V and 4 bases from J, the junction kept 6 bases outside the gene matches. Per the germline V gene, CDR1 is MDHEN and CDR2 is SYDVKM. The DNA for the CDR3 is TGTGCCAGCAGTACAGGGGGCCGATCCGGAAACACCATATATTTT. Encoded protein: CASSTGGRSGNTIYF.

CDR3 nucleotides: TGTGCCAGCAGCTACTCGATCAGGGGCAGCTCCTATAATTCACCCCTCCACTTT. It is translated as CASSYSIRGSSYNSPLHF. The chain carries TRBV7-6 and TRBJ1-6; D possibly corresponds to TRBD1 (6 bases). CDR1 is SGHVS and CDR2 is FNYEAQ in the germline V gene. The CDR3 is 18 residues long. V was pared by 4 bases and J by 0 bases, with 16 bases between.

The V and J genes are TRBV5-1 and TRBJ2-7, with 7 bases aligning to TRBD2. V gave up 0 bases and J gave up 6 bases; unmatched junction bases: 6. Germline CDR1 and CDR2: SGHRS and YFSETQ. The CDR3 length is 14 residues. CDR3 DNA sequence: TGCGCCAGCAGCTTGGGACTAGCTGGTGGCGAGCAGTACTTC. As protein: CASSLGLAGGEQYF.

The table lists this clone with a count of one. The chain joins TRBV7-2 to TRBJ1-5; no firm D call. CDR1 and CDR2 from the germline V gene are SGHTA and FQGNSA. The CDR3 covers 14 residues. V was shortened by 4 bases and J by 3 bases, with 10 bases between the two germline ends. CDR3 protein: CASSSPGNNQPQHF. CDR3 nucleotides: TGTGCCAGCAGCTCCCCCGGGAACAATCAGCCCCAGCATTTT.

The CDR3 sequence is CASRFGRTEAFF. Here the CDR3 DNA reads TGTGCCAGCAGGTTCGGTCGGACTGAAGCTTTCTTT. This rearrangement joins TRBV6-6 to TRBJ1-1; D is unresolved. This CDR3 comprises 12 residues. V was trimmed by 6 bases and J by 5 bases, leaving 10 bases between them. CDR1 and CDR2 (germline): MNHNY, SVGAGI (reference sequence).

The CDR3 bases are TGTGCCAGCAGTTTAACGGGGGAAGGCTACACCTTC. Its translation is CASSLTGEGYTF. This chain uses TRBV28 with TRBJ1-2, with D possibly matching TRBD1 (5 bases). Per the germline V gene, CDR1 is MDHEN and CDR2 is SYDVKM. V shed 2 bases and J shed 8 bases, with 9 bases lying between them. The CDR3 has 12 residues.

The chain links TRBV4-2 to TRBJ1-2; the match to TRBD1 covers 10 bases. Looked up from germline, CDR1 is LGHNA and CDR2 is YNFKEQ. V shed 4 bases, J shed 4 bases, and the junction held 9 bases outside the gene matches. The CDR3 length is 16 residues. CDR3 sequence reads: CASSPSPDRGVYGYTF. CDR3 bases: TGTGCCAGCAGCCCCTCCCCGGACAGGGGGGTCTATGGCTACACCTTC.

CDR3 DNA sequence: TGTGCCAGCACCACCCCGGGACAGGCCACAGATACGCAGTATTTT. This gives the protein CASTTPGQATDTQYF. The rearrangement uses TRBV28 and TRBJ2-3, with 8 nucleotides matching TRBD1. This CDR3 comprises 15 residues. The germline gives CDR1 MDHEN, CDR2 SYDVKM. V was pared by 7 bases and J by 2 bases, with 8 bases of the junction left unmatched. Variable domain in full (rest from reference TRBV28 and TRBJ2-3): DVKVTQSSRYLVKRTGEKVFLECVQDMDHENMFWYRQDPGLGLRLIYFSYDVKMKEKGDIPEGYSVSREKKERFSLILESASTNQTSMYLCASTTPGQATDTQYFGPGTRLTVL.

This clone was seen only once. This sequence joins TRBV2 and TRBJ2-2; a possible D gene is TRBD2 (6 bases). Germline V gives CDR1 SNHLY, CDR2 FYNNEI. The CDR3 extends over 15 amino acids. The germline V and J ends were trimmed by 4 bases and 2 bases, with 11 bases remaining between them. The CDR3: CASSGPAGNTGELFF. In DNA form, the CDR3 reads TGTGCCAGCAGTGGCCCAGCGGGCAACACCGGGGAGCTGTTTTTT.

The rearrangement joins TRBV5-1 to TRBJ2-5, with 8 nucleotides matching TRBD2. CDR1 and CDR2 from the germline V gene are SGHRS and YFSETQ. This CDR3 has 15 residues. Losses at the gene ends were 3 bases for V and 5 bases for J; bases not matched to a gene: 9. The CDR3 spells CASSYIAGPGETQYF. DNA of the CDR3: TGCGCCAGCAGCTACATAGCGGGGCCCGGGGAGACCCAGTACTTC. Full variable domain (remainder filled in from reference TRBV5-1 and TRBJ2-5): KAGVTQTPRYLIKTRGQQVTLSCSPISGHRSVSWYQQTPGQGLQFLFEYFSETQRNKGNFPGRFSGRQFSNSRSEMNVSTLELGDSALYLCASSYIAGPGETQYFGPGTRLLVL.

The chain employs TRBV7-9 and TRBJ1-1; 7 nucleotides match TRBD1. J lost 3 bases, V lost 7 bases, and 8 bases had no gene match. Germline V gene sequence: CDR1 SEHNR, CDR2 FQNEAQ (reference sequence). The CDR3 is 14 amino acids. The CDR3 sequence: CASTPGGPHTEAFF. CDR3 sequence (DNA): TGTGCCAGCACCCCAGGGGGGCCCCACACTGAAGCTTTCTTT.

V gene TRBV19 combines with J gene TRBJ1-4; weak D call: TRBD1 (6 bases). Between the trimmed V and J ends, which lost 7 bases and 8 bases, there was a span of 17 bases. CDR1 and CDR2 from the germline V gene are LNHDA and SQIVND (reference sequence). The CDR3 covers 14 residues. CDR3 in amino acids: CASNTQGVGEKLFF. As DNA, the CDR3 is TGTGCCAGTAATACACAGGGAGTGGGGGAAAAACTGTTTTTT.

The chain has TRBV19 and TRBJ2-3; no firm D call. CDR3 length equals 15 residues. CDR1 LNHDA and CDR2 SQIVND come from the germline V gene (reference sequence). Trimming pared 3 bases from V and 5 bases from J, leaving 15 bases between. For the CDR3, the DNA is TGTGCCAGTAGTATTACCGCCGAAGTTGGAGATACGCAGTATTTT. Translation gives CASSITAEVGDTQYF.

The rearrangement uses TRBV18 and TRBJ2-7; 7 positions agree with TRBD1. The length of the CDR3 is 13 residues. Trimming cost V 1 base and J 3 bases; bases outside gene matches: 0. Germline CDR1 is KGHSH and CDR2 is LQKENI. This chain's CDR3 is CASSPRDSYEQYF. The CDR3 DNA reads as TGTGCCAGCTCACCACGGGACAGCTACGAGCAGTACTTC.

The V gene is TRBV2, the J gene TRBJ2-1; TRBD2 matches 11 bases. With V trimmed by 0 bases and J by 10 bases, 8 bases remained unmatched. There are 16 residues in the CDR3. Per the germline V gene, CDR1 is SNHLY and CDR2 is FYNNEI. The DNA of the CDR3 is TGTGCCAGCAGTGAAGCTAGCGGGAGGGCCCAGAGAGAGCAGTTCTTC. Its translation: CASSEASGRAQREQFF.

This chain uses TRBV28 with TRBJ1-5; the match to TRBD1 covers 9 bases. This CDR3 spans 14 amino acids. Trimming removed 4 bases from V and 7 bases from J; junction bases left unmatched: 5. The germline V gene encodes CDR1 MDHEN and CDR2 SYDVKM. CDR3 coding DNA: TGTGCCAGCAGTTCCCGACAGGGGGTACAGCCCCAGCATTTT. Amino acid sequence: CASSSRQGVQPQHF. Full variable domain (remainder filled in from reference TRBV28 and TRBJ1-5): DVKVTQSSRYLVKRTGEKVFLECVQDMDHENMFWYRQDPGLGLRLIYFSYDVKMKEKGDIPEGYSVSREKKERFSLILESASTNQTSMYLCASSSRQGVQPQHFGDGTRLSIL.

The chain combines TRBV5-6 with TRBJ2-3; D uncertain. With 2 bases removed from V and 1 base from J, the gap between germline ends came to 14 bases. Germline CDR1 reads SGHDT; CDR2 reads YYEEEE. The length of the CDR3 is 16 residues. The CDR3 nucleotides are TGTGCCAGCAGCTTCACCCTCGCGATGGGCACAGATACGCAGTATTTT. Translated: CASSFTLAMGTDTQYF.